This TCR beta chain was retrieved from a study of T-cell memory formation after mild COVID-19. Overall study findings and caveats: Cross-reactive memory appears to have joined, as suggested by some responding clones showing up in pre-infection memory.

TCRdb itself ran the 5' RACE reads through MiXCR, one entry per CDR3 protein. The repertoire holds around 530,000 distinct CDR3 sequences, with 20% to 25% as singletons. Details on this clonotype: The antigen remains undetermined.

CDR3 length: 16 amino acids. Trimming cost V 5 bases and J 1 base; bases outside gene matches: 3. Looked up from germline, CDR1 is LGHNA and CDR2 is YNFKEQ. Sequenced material: PBMCs or a T cell subset sorted from them (not recorded which). This chain connects TRBV4-2 to TRBJ2-5; the match to TRBD2 covers 14 bases. This clonotype was sampled from an adult woman who had mild COVID-19 (a few samples of this study predate the infection). Cell type and time point are not known. Here the CDR3 DNA reads TGTGCCAGCAGCGTGACTAGCGGGGGGGCCCAAGAGACCCAGTACTTC. Its translation: CASSVTSGGAQETQYF.